The 22 T cell receptor beta chains in this list originate from one sample, sequenced in a study of response to subunit inactivated influenza vaccine. TCRdb re-derived calls from the RT-PCR reads in MiXCR, one entry per CDR3 protein. The sample has around 850,000 distinct CDR3 sequences, around 18% seen once. The sample consisted of PBMCs from blood, taken 5 days after vaccination. These receptors were obtained from a middle-aged man who received an inactivated influenza vaccine.

This clonotype has only a few counts. V and J are TRBV20-1 and TRBJ2-3; 9 bases match TRBD2. Trimming took 8 bases from V and 3 from J; bases not matched to a gene: 15. This CDR3 contains 16 residues. CDR1 is DFQATT, CDR2 SNEGSKA, per germline (reference sequence). CDR3 region: CSSRLPGLARTDTQYF. DNA of the CDR3: TGCAGTAGCAGACTTCCGGGACTAGCACGGACAGATACGCAGTATTTT.

V and J are TRBV10-2 and TRBJ2-1, with D tentatively TRBD1 or TRBD2 (5 bases each). V was clipped by 3 bases and J by 3 bases, with 12 bases between them. Germline values: CDR1 WSHSY, CDR2 SAAADI. The CDR3 contains 15 residues. The CDR3 loop is CASSDPGTIYNEQFF. The CDR3 DNA follows: TGCGCCAGCAGTGACCCCGGGACCATCTACAATGAGCAGTTCTTC.

The chain joins TRBV11-2 to TRBJ2-1, with 8 positions matching TRBD2. The J segment lost 4 bases and the V segment lost 5 bases, leaving 13 bases of the junction unmatched. CDR1 SGHAT and CDR2 FQNNGV come from the germline V gene. The CDR3 has 17 residues. This CDR3 is CASSQGGGLAVYNEQFF. In DNA, the CDR3 is TGTGCCAGCAGCCAAGGGGGAGGACTAGCAGTTTACAATGAGCAGTTCTTC.

At least ten counts were recorded for this clonotype. The V and J genes are TRBV4-2 and TRBJ2-5; TRBD2 is a possible D gene (5 bases). Germline V CDR1 and CDR2: LGHNA, YNFKEQ. This CDR3 is built from 14 residues. With 3 bases removed from V and 5 bases from J, the gap between germline ends came to 13 bases. The CDR3 loop reads CASSQGSSLETQYF. The CDR3 DNA is TGTGCCAGCAGCCAGGGCTCTAGCCTGGAGACCCAGTACTTC.

Only a few counts were recorded for this clonotype. The chain couples TRBV27 to TRBJ2-7; D is ambiguous. Germline V gene sequence: CDR1 MNHEY, CDR2 SMNVEV (reference sequence). The CDR3 sequence is 14 residues long. V lost 3 bases, J lost 2 bases, and 11 bases lay in between. DNA for the CDR3: TGTGCCAGCAGTTTTGGTGACGGTACCTACGAGCAGTACTTC. Translation: CASSFGDGTYEQYF.

This clonotype has more than one count but fewer than ten. The J gene is TRBJ1-6, the V gene TRBV20-1; possibly TRBD1 for D (6 bases). CDR1 and CDR2 from the germline V gene are DFQATT and SNEGSKA (reference sequence). Trimming removed 5 bases at V and 10 bases at J, with 12 bases between. The CDR3 contains 12 residues. The CDR3: CSAPEGDSPLHF. The CDR3 region has the DNA TGCAGTGCTCCCGAGGGGGACTCACCCCTCCACTTT.

V is TRBV28 and J is TRBJ2-5; D is unclear. The V gene lost 6 bases and the J gene lost 5 bases, with 10 bases spanning the gap. The CDR3 length is 12 residues. CDR1 MDHEN and CDR2 SYDVKM come from the germline V gene. The CDR3 sequence is CASRRDGETQYF. The CDR3 coding sequence is TGTGCCAGCAGACGAGATGGGGAGACCCAGTACTTC. Full variable domain (remainder filled in from reference TRBV28 and TRBJ2-5): DVKVTQSSRYLVKRTGEKVFLECVQDMDHENMFWYRQDPGLGLRLIYFSYDVKMKEKGDIPEGYSVSREKKERFSLILESASTNQTSMYLCASRRDGETQYFGPGTRLLVL.

This clonotype was found a few times. The V gene is TRBV6-1, the J gene TRBJ2-3; tentative D call: TRBD2 (5 bases). Between the trimmed V and J ends, which lost 7 bases and 2 bases, there was a span of 10 bases. The CDR3 extends over 13 amino acids. Germline V gives CDR1 MNHNS, CDR2 SASEGT. CDR3 amino acids: CASKAGSTDTQYF. The CDR3 DNA reads TGTGCCAGCAAGGCGGGTTCCACAGATACGCAGTATTTT.

The chain couples TRBV3-1 to TRBJ2-1; weak D call: TRBD1 (6 bases). The V gene lost 5 bases and the J gene lost 7 bases, with 15 bases spanning the gap. Germline CDR1 LGHDT, CDR2 YNNKEL (reference sequence). The CDR3 sequence is 14 residues long. The CDR3 bases are TGTGCCAGCAGCTCCTCGACAGGCGGGAATGAGCAGTTCTTC. Amino acids: CASSSSTGGNEQFF.

This clonotype was counted ten times or more. The chain recombines TRBV7-9 with TRBJ2-5; D possibly corresponds to TRBD2 (5 bases). V was shortened by 6 bases and J by 5 bases, with 19 bases between the two germline ends. Germline CDR1 is SEHNR and CDR2 is FQNEAQ (reference sequence). This CDR3 has 15 residues. CDR3 nucleotide sequence: TGTGCCAGCAGACCGGATTCGGGGTATCGGGAGACCCAGTACTTC. Amino acid sequence: CASRPDSGYRETQYF.

The genes are TRBV20-1 and TRBJ2-1; D assignment may be TRBD1 or TRBD2 (5 bases each). CDR1 is DFQATT and CDR2 is SNEGSKA in the germline V gene (reference sequence). This CDR3 comprises 15 residues. Trimming cost V 1 base and J 4 bases, with 14 bases left between them. This CDR3 is CSARAGRELYNEQFF. CDR3 DNA sequence: TGCAGTGCTAGAGCGGGCAGGGAGCTTTACAATGAGCAGTTCTTC.

In this sample, this clonotype turned up a few times. The gene calls are TRBV7-9 and TRBJ2-7; D is perhaps TRBD1 (6 bases). This CDR3 region has 15 residues. From germline, CDR1 is SEHNR and CDR2 FQNEAQ (reference sequence). V was shortened by 0 bases and J by 1 base, with 10 bases between the two germline ends. The CDR3 DNA reads as TGTGCCAGCAGCTTAGCGCTGGGGGCTTCCTACGAGCAGTACTTC. This sequence encodes CASSLALGASYEQYF.

A remark on this clonotype: One junction end disagrees with the germline gene, perhaps due to a read error. The chain combines TRBV20-1 with TRBJ2-7; D possibly corresponds to TRBD2 (5 bases). The CDR3 is 15 amino acids. CDR1 and CDR2 (germline): DFQATT, SNEGSKA (reference sequence). CDR3 in amino acids: CSASSMVARTYDQYF. In DNA, the CDR3 is TGCAGTGCTAGTTCGATGGTAGCGAGAACCTACGATCAGTACTTC.

This clonotype has just a few counts. Compared with germline, one end of the junction differs, possibly owing to a read error. The chain uses TRBV12-3 or TRBV12-4 and TRBJ2-7; D is ambiguous. The CDR3 has 10 residues. In DNA, the CDR3 is TGTGCCAGCAGGCGCTACGGGCAGTACTTC. It encodes CASRRYGQYF.

V gene TRBV6-2 or TRBV6-3 combines with J gene TRBJ2-7, with no clear D. Trimming removed 6 bases from V and 0 bases from J, with 18 bases in between. This CDR3 has 16 amino acids. From germline, CDR1 is MNHEY and CDR2 SVGEGT. The chain's CDR3 is CASRSGPSHVSYEQYF. DNA for the CDR3: TGTGCCAGCAGATCAGGTCCCTCCCACGTCTCCTACGAGCAGTACTTC.

This clonotype occurred a few times. The J gene is TRBJ2-7, the V gene TRBV28; D not resolved. Germline V gene data show CDR1 as MDHEN and CDR2 as SYDVKM. V was pared by 1 base and J by 9 bases, with 19 bases between. The CDR3 spans 15 residues. CDR3 DNA: TGTGCCAGCAGTTTATCGGCATACTACTTAGACGGGCAGTACTTC. It codes for CASSLSAYYLDGQYF.

The chain employs TRBV11-2 and TRBJ2-7, with a possible D match to TRBD2 (5 bases). The CDR3 runs to 18 residues. CDR1 SGHAT and CDR2 FQNNGV come from the germline V gene. V dropped 7 bases and J dropped 1 base, with 26 bases sitting between them. The CDR3 sequence is CASTVQIGGPDGSYEQYF. The CDR3 nucleotides are TGTGCCAGCACCGTACAAATAGGCGGGCCGGATGGGTCCTACGAGCAGTACTTC.

This clonotype was observed many times. The V call is TRBV20-1, the J call TRBJ1-4; TRBD1 is a possible D gene (5 bases). V was shortened by 5 bases and J by 3 bases, with 19 bases between the two germline ends. Looked up from germline, CDR1 is DFQATT and CDR2 is SNEGSKA (reference sequence). The CDR3 spans 16 residues. The CDR3 loop reads CSALDGLKGSNEKLFF. The CDR3 DNA is TGCAGTGCTCTGGACGGTCTGAAGGGGTCTAATGAAAAACTGTTTTTT.

A few counts support this clonotype. The chain is built from TRBV16 and TRBJ2-7, with D possibly matching TRBD2 (5 bases). Per the germline V gene, CDR1 is KGHSY and CDR2 is FQNENV. The CDR3 is made up of 13 amino acids. V was trimmed by 3 bases and J by 9 bases, leaving 15 bases between them. CDR3 loop: CASSHLRGRAQYF. The CDR3 DNA follows: TGTGCCAGCAGCCACTTGCGAGGGCGCGCGCAGTACTTC.

This chain uses TRBV6-1 with TRBJ2-1, with D unresolved. Germline V CDR1 and CDR2: MNHNS, SASEGT. V lost 6 bases and J lost 1, with 13 bases in between. The CDR3 runs to 15 residues. The CDR3 coding sequence is TGTGCCAGCAGAACCTCCGACGGGTCCTACAATGAGCAGTTCTTC. Translation: CASRTSDGSYNEQFF.

V is TRBV5-6 and J is TRBJ2-6; D may correspond to TRBD1 or TRBD2 (5 bases each). The germline CDR1 and CDR2 sequences are SGHDT and YYEEEE. This CDR3 has 18 residues. V was cut by 4 bases and J by 0 bases, with 17 bases left in between. CDR3 bases: TGTGCCAGCAGCCCCTGGGGGTTTACTCTCTCTGGGGCCAACGTCCTGACTTTC. Translating it yields CASSPWGFTLSGANVLTF.

This chain uses TRBV4-3 with TRBJ2-2, with unresolved D. Trimming pared 6 bases from V and 0 bases from J, leaving 17 bases between. Germline CDR1 reads LGHNA; CDR2 reads YSLEER. CDR3 length equals 17 residues. CDR3 in amino acids: CASSYSTANANTGELFF. The CDR3 DNA is TGCGCCAGCAGTTATAGTACAGCAAACGCGAACACCGGGGAGCTGTTTTTT.